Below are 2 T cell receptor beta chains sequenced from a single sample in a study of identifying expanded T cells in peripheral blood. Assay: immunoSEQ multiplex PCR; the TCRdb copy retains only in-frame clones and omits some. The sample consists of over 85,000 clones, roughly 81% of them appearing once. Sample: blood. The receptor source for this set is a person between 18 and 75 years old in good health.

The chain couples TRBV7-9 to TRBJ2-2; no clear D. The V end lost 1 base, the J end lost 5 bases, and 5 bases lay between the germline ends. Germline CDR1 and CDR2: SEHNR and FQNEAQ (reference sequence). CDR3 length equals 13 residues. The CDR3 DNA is TGTGCCAGCAGCTTAGGGGAAACCGGGGAGCTGTTTTTT. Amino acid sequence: CASSLGETGELFF.

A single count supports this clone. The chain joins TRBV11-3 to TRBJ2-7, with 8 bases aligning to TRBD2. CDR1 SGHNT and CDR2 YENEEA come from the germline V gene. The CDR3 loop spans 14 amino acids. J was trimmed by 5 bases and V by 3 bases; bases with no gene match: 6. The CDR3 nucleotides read TGTGCCAGCAGCTTCCAGCGGGGGAGGGACGAGCAGTACTTC. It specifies CASSFQRGRDEQYF.